Presented here are 32 T cell receptor beta chains from one specimen sequenced in a study of T cells in women clearing cervical HPV infection. Only in-frame clones appear in the TCRdb table, and some are missing; sequencing was by immunoSEQ multiplex PCR. This table lists under 20,000 clones. Sequenced material: blood buffy coat. All receptors derive from a woman between 18 and 69 years old with a cervical HPV16 infection that either progressed to CIN3+ or cleared (not recorded which).

A word on this clone: The observed sequence ends 3 residues before the CDR3 terminus, with the missing tail filled in from the germline J gene. V usage is TRBV7-3 and J usage is TRBJ2-1, with D unresolved. V was cut by 5 bases and J by 4 bases, with 9 bases left in between. CDR3 size: 13 residues. The germline V gene encodes CDR1 SGHTA and CDR2 FQGTGA. CDR3 amino acids: CASSLDTYNEQFF. CDR3 DNA, as far as it was read: TGTGCCAGCAGCCTCGACACTTACAATGAG.

To note about this clone: The CDR3 is cut off 3 residues early in the read; its end comes from the germline J gene. The chain couples TRBV7-9 to TRBJ2-5; tentatively, D is TRBD1 or TRBD2 (5 bases each). The germline V gene has CDR1 SEHNR and CDR2 FQNEAQ (reference sequence). Trimming pared 9 bases from V and 7 bases from J, leaving 9 bases between. This CDR3 is built from 10 residues. The CDR3 bases that were read are TGTGCCAGTCAGGGAGTGACC. Amino acids: CASQGVT. The whole CDR3 is CASQGVTQYF.

As regards this clone: The read is 3 residues too short to cover the CDR3 end, so that end is filled in from the germline J gene. The rearrangement joins TRBV10-3 to TRBJ2-5; TRBD2 matches at 15 bases. The ends lost 6 bases at V and 4 bases at J; junction bases unmatched: 3. There are 15 residues in the CDR3. The germline CDR1 and CDR2 sequences are ENHRY and SYGVKD. The sequenced CDR3 bases are TGTGCCATCAGCGGACTAGCGGGAGGGGCAGAGACC. This sequence encodes CAISGLAGGAET. The full CDR3 protein is CAISGLAGGAETQYF.

The CDR3: CASSYLQGANTEAFF. The CDR3 bases that were read are TGTGCCAGCAGTTATCTTCAGGGGGCAAACACTGAA. The chain combines TRBV12-3 or TRBV12-4 with TRBJ1-1; 8 nucleotides match TRBD1. Coverage ceases 3 residues before the CDR3 finishes, and the germline J gene fills in the end. Trimming at V came to 4 bases and at J to 2 bases, leaving 6 bases not matched to a gene. The CDR3 has 15 residues.

A remark on this clone: The read ends 3 residues early relative to the CDR3; the germline J gene fills the gap. The chain links TRBV6-2 or TRBV6-3 to TRBJ1-2, with 10 nucleotides matching TRBD1. Trimming at V came to 5 bases and at J to 3 bases, leaving 9 bases not matched to a gene. The CDR3 length is 16 residues. Germline CDR1 is MNHEY and CDR2 is SVGEGT. The CDR3 sequence: CASSPPYGTGDYGYTF. The covered CDR3 bases are TGTGCCAGCAGTCCTCCCTACGGGACAGGGGACTATGGC.

In the case of this clone: The read terminates 3 residues before the CDR3 end, so the remaining end is supplied by the germline J gene. The J gene is TRBJ1-5, the V gene TRBV2, with 7 bases lining up with TRBD1. The J segment lost 0 bases and the V segment lost 6 bases, leaving 8 bases of the junction unmatched. This CDR3 spans 16 amino acids. In germline, CDR1 is SNHLY, CDR2 FYNNEI. The CDR3 loop reads CASRGQNWDSNQPQHF. CDR3 DNA, as far as it was read: TGTGCCAGCAGGGGACAGAACTGGGATAGCAATCAGCCC.

A word on this clone: The read falls 3 residues short of the CDR3 end, and the missing part is taken from the germline J gene. V is TRBV18 and J is TRBJ2-5, with D maybe TRBD2 (5 bases). The CDR3 length is 16 residues. V gave up 4 bases and J gave up 3 bases, with 18 bases separating them. Germline CDR1 and CDR2: KGHSH and LQKENI. The CDR3 sequence: CASSLRAIGREETQYF. Partial CDR3 DNA: TGTGCCAGCTCACTCCGGGCTATAGGGCGGGAAGAGACC.

In regard to this clone: The CDR3 end is not reached by the read, which stops 3 residues before it; the germline J gene fills it in. This chain joins TRBV2 and TRBJ1-2, with 10 bases lining up with TRBD1. Per the germline V gene, CDR1 is SNHLY and CDR2 is FYNNEI. The V gene end was trimmed by 5 bases and the J gene end by 6 bases; junction bases not matched to a gene: 6. The CDR3 totals 14 residues. CDR3 DNA (partial): TGTGCCAGCAGTTCCGACAGGGGGCGGGATGGC. Translation: CASSSDRGRDG. The full CDR3 reads CASSSDRGRDGYTF.

With regard to this clone: The read stops 3 residues short of the end of the CDR3; the missing end is completed from the germline J gene. This chain uses TRBV20-1 with TRBJ2-1; 10 bases align to TRBD2. The CDR3 is 14 amino acids. Per the germline V gene, CDR1 is DFQATT and CDR2 is SNEGSKA (reference sequence). Trimming removed 6 bases from V and 7 bases from J; junction bases left unmatched: 9. CDR3 DNA, as far as it was read: TGCAGTGCGAAGCGGGGGGGCGCCCGTAATGAG. It encodes CSAKRGGARNE. The entire CDR3 reads CSAKRGGARNEQFF.

Points on this clone: Read sequence stops 3 residues before the CDR3 end, and the germline J gene provides the missing end. The gene calls are TRBV20-1 and TRBJ2-3, with D possibly TRBD1 on 6 matching bases. Germline lookup yields CDR1 DFQATT and CDR2 SNEGSKA (reference sequence). Trimming removed 3 bases from V and 5 bases from J, with 12 bases in between. This CDR3 has 13 amino acids. CDR3 DNA (partial): TGCAGTGCTAGCCTACTAGGGGGAGATACG. Protein: CSASLLGGDT. The full CDR3 protein reads CSASLLGGDTQYF.

Here the CDR3 reads CASSVDRGDTEAFF. The DNA read from the CDR3 is TGTGCCAGCAGCGTGGACAGGGGGGACACTGAA. The chain joins TRBV5-4 to TRBJ1-1, with 10 bases that match TRBD1. With the read ending 3 residues before the CDR3 end, the germline J gene is used to fill in that end. Per the germline V gene, CDR1 is SGHNT and CDR2 is YYREEE (reference sequence). The V segment lost 4 bases and the J segment 3 bases; nucleotides outside the gene matches: 3. The CDR3 is made up of 14 amino acids.

Worth noting for this clone: Read sequence stops 3 residues before the CDR3 end, and the germline J gene provides the missing end. V usage is TRBV30 and J usage is TRBJ1-2, with TRBD1 matching over 8 bases. The CDR3 is 14 residues long. Germline V gene sequence: CDR1 GTSNPN, CDR2 SVGIG (reference sequence). The CDR3 region is CAWSVTGRGPGYTF. CDR3 DNA, as far as it was read: TGTGCCTGGAGTGTTACCGGCAGGGGGCCGGGC.

Note on this clone: The sequence runs out 3 residues before the end of the CDR3; the remainder is reconstructed from the germline J gene. The chain combines TRBV18 with TRBJ2-6, with a tentative D call TRBD1 (6 bases). The germline V gene encodes CDR1 KGHSH and CDR2 LQKENI. The CDR3 contains 17 residues. V lost 2 bases, J lost 0 bases, and 11 bases lay in between. CDR3 protein: CASSPGGAVSGANVLTF. The sequenced part of the CDR3 DNA is TGTGCCAGCTCACCAGGGGGCGCAGTCTCTGGGGCCAACGTC.

As for this clone: The read comes to an end 3 residues before the CDR3 does, leaving the germline J gene to fill in the end. The chain links TRBV5-4 to TRBJ2-4, with D uncertain. V was shortened by 3 bases and J by 1 base, with 14 bases between the two germline ends. Per germline, CDR1 SGHNT and CDR2 YYREEE (reference sequence). The CDR3 is made up of 16 amino acids. The CDR3 bases that were read are TGTGCCAGCAGCTCGGCCCTCACCGGGGCCAAAAACATT. This encodes CASSSALTGAKNI. Given in full, the CDR3 is CASSSALTGAKNIQYF. Full variable domain (outside the CDR3, taken from reference TRBV5-4 and TRBJ2-4): ETGVTQSPTHLIKTRGQQVTLRCSSQSGHNTVSWYQQALGQGPQFIFQYYREEENGRGNFPPRFSGLQFPNYSSELNVNALELDDSALYLCASSSALTGAKNIQYFGAGTRLSVL.

Regarding this clone: The CDR3 goes on 3 residues after the read ends, and that part is filled in from the germline J gene. The chain links TRBV7-2 to TRBJ1-4; 8 bases align to TRBD1. The CDR3 length is 14 residues. V lost 4 bases to trimming and J lost 8 bases; unmatched junction nucleotides: 6. CDR1 and CDR2 from the germline V gene are SGHTA and FQGNSA. CDR3 residues: CASSSQGAREKLFF. The covered CDR3 bases are TGTGCCAGCAGCTCCCAGGGGGCACGAGAAAAA.

For this clone: The DNA ends 3 residues before the CDR3 does, and the rest of the CDR3 is filled in from the germline J gene. The V and J genes are TRBV18 and TRBJ1-1; the D is unclear. CDR3 size: 13 residues. Trimming took 2 bases from V and 1 from J, leaving 5 bases between them. Germline CDR1 is KGHSH and CDR2 is LQKENI. This CDR3 is CASSPGQNTEAFF. The covered CDR3 bases are TGTGCCAGCTCACCAGGGCAGAACACTGAA.

In regard to this clone: The sequenced fragment ends 3 residues before the CDR3 boundary, so the rest is inferred from the germline J gene. The chain combines TRBV28 with TRBJ1-2; D is uncertain. CDR1 and CDR2 from the germline V gene are MDHEN and SYDVKM. The ends were cut back, 6 bases at V and 0 bases at J, with 14 bases in the middle. The CDR3 runs to 15 residues. The CDR3 bases that were read are TGTGCCAGCAGCCGAGGTCCTGAGTCTAACTATGGC. Protein: CASSRGPESNYG. The full CDR3 protein reads CASSRGPESNYGYTF.

As regards this clone: The read is 3 residues too short to cover the CDR3 end, so that end is filled in from the germline J gene. The V call is TRBV7-9, the J call TRBJ2-1; 8 bases fit TRBD2. V was clipped by 5 bases and J by 6 bases; unmatched bases: 9. CDR1 is SEHNR, CDR2 FQNEAQ, per germline (reference sequence). CDR3 size: 15 residues. The CDR3 sequence is CASSPLPAGGNEQFF. The CDR3 bases that were read are TGTGCCAGCAGCCCCTTGCCCGCGGGGGGCAATGAG.

Points on this clone: The read terminates 3 residues before the CDR3 end, so the remaining end is supplied by the germline J gene. This rearrangement joins TRBV18 to TRBJ1-5; maybe TRBD1 (5 bases). From germline, CDR1 is KGHSH and CDR2 LQKENI. V lost 3 bases and J 3 bases, leaving 12 bases between the germline ends. This CDR3 is 15 amino acids long. CDR3 bases read: TGTGCCAGCTCACCCAGGCAGGGCAACAATCAGCCC. This gives the protein CASSPRQGNNQP. The whole CDR3 protein is CASSPRQGNNQPQHF. Full variable domain (outside the CDR3, taken from reference TRBV18 and TRBJ1-5): NAGVMQNPRHLVRRRGQEARLRCSPMKGHSHVYWYRQLPEEGLKFMVYLQKENIIDESGMPKERFSAEFPKEGPSILRIQQVVRGDSAAYFCASSPRQGNNQPQHFGDGTRLSIL.

A note on this clone: The read ends 3 residues shy of where the CDR3 ends; the end is completed using the germline J gene. The chain uses TRBV20-1 and TRBJ2-5; 7 bases fit TRBD1. Unmatched junction bases numbered 13, after V lost 6 bases and J lost 3 bases. Germline values: CDR1 DFQATT, CDR2 SNEGSKA (reference sequence). This CDR3 contains 15 residues. CDR3 bases read: TGCAGTGCCACACGGTTCGAGACAGGGAAAGAGACC. Its translation is CSATRFETGKET. The CDR3 as a whole reads CSATRFETGKETQYF.

A note on this clone: The CDR3 end falls 3 residues outside the read, so it is completed with the germline J gene. This chain joins TRBV20-1 and TRBJ2-5; a possible D gene is TRBD2 (7 bases). Trimming took 6 bases from V and 6 from J, leaving 17 bases between them. Germline V gene data show CDR1 as DFQATT and CDR2 as SNEGSKA (reference sequence). This CDR3 has 13 amino acids. Here the CDR3 reads CSARTRGAKTQYF. The CDR3 DNA, read in part, is TGCAGTGCCAGAACACGGGGGGCCAAGACC.

With regard to this clone: The read ends 3 residues shy of where the CDR3 ends; the end is completed using the germline J gene. The chain is built from TRBV2 and TRBJ2-7, with a tentative D call TRBD1 (6 bases). The CDR3 is 14 residues long. The germline V and J ends were trimmed by 8 bases and 1 base, with 15 bases remaining between them. CDR1 is SNHLY and CDR2 is FYNNEI in the germline V gene. The CDR3 loop is CASGWQGLSYEQYF. CDR3 DNA, as far as it was read: TGTGCCAGCGGTTGGCAGGGGTTATCCTACGAG.

As to this clone: The CDR3 goes on 3 residues after the read ends, and that part is filled in from the germline J gene. The V gene is TRBV5-1, the J gene TRBJ2-5; 8 bases line up with TRBD1. The V and J ends lost 4 bases and 5 bases, in that order; junction bases with no gene match: 7. This CDR3 is 14 amino acids long. Germline CDR1 reads SGHRS; CDR2 reads YFSETQ. The CDR3 here is CASSMGQVGETQYF. Incomplete CDR3 DNA: TGCGCCAGCAGCATGGGACAGGTGGGCGAGACC.

Remarks on this clone: The read terminates 3 residues before the CDR3 end, so the remaining end is supplied by the germline J gene. The chain has TRBV6-1 and TRBJ1-1, with TRBD1 matching 9 bases. Germline V gene sequence: CDR1 MNHNS, CDR2 SASEGT. Trimming removed 2 bases from V and 3 bases from J; junction bases left unmatched: 4. The CDR3 is 15 residues long. CDR3 sequence: CASSELGQGYTEAFF. The sequenced CDR3 bases are TGTGCCAGCAGTGAATTGGGACAGGGATACACTGAA.

As for this clone: The read terminates 3 residues ahead of where the CDR3 ends, so the germline J gene completes it. The chain recombines TRBV20-1 with TRBJ1-5; D uncertain. Germline CDR1 and CDR2: DFQATT and SNEGSKA (reference sequence). The V and J ends lost 6 bases and 1 base respectively, with 13 bases between them. CDR3 length: 14 residues. The CDR3 loop is CSADRHGSNQPQHF. The part of the CDR3 DNA that was read is TGCAGTGCCGACCGACATGGGAGCAATCAGCCC.

In the case of this clone: The read gets to within 3 residues of the CDR3 end, and the germline J gene fills in the rest. J is TRBJ2-3 and V is TRBV5-1; 12 bases line up with TRBD2. Looked up from germline, CDR1 is SGHRS and CDR2 is YFSETQ. This CDR3 is 15 amino acids long. Unmatched junction bases numbered 3, after V lost 2 bases and J lost 5 bases. The sequenced part of the CDR3 DNA is TGCGCCAGCAGCTTAAGGACTAGCGGGATAGATACG. This gives the protein CASSLRTSGIDT. The complete CDR3 sequence is CASSLRTSGIDTQYF.

Regarding this clone: Sequencing ends 3 residues short of the CDR3 end; the germline J gene provides the rest. The rearrangement uses TRBV20-1 and TRBJ2-7, with TRBD1 matching 10 bases. With 6 bases clipped from V and 5 bases from J, the junction kept 7 bases outside the gene matches. The CDR3 has 13 amino acids. Germline V gene data show CDR1 as DFQATT and CDR2 as SNEGSKA (reference sequence). The CDR3 is CSAAGQGNHEQYF. The part of the CDR3 DNA that was read is TGCAGTGCGGCGGGACAGGGGAATCACGAG.

On this clone itself: The read gets to within 3 residues of the CDR3 end, and the germline J gene fills in the rest. The chain couples TRBV12-3 or TRBV12-4 to TRBJ2-1, with 8 bases aligning to TRBD2. This CDR3 contains 15 residues. V dropped 6 bases and J dropped 3; count of bases not matched to a gene: 7. The covered CDR3 bases are TGTGCCAGCAGGGTAGCGGGGACCTTCTACAATGAG. Its protein is CASRVAGTFYNE. The full CDR3 protein reads CASRVAGTFYNEQFF.

On this clone: The CDR3 end lies 3 residues beyond the end of the read and is filled in from the germline J gene. This sequence joins TRBV15 and TRBJ1-2; 10 bases are shared with TRBD1. V gave up 1 base and J gave up 4 bases; unmatched junction bases: 15. CDR3 length: 19 amino acids. Per germline, CDR1 LNHNV and CDR2 YYDKDF (reference sequence). The covered CDR3 bases are TGTGCCACCAGCAGAGGAAATTCCGGGACAGGGGCCTACGGCTATGGC. It specifies CATSRGNSGTGAYGYG. The whole CDR3 protein is CATSRGNSGTGAYGYGYTF.

On this clone: Read coverage stops 3 residues before the CDR3 terminus; the germline J gene supplies the remainder. J is TRBJ1-5 and V is TRBV12-3 or TRBV12-4; D unclear. The V gene lost 3 bases and the J gene lost 3 bases, with 12 bases spanning the gap. The CDR3 sequence is 15 residues long. The CDR3 protein is CASSFGHSDNQPQHF. The CDR3 DNA, read in part, is TGTGCCAGCAGTTTTGGTCACTCCGACAATCAGCCC.

This clone shows up as medium-sized by frequency. The read ends 3 residues shy of where the CDR3 ends; the end is completed using the germline J gene. V usage is TRBV18 and J usage is TRBJ1-1; tentatively, D is TRBD1 (6 bases). The CDR3 has 15 amino acids. CDR1 is KGHSH and CDR2 is LQKENI in the germline V gene. Incomplete CDR3 DNA: TGTGCCAGCTCACCATTTGAAGGGGGATCGTTAGAA. Its protein product is CASSPFEGGSLE. The CDR3 as a whole reads CASSPFEGGSLEAFF.

As regards this clone: The read halts 3 residues ahead of the CDR3 end, with the missing end drawn from the germline J gene. This sequence joins TRBV30 and TRBJ2-3; a weak D match, TRBD2 (5 bases). Germline V lookup: CDR1 GTSNPN, CDR2 SVGIG (reference sequence). This CDR3 contains 12 residues. Deletions cut 4 bases from V and 6 bases from J, with 11 bases between. CDR3 protein: CAWNPGLDTQYF. Incomplete CDR3 DNA: TGTGCCTGGAATCCGGGGTTGGATACG. The whole variable domain, remainder taken from reference TRBV30 and TRBJ2-3, is SQTIHQWPATLVQPVGSPLSLECTVEGTSNPNLYWYRQAAGRGLQLLFYSVGIGQISSEVPQNLSASRPQDRQFILSSKKLLLSDSGFYLCAWNPGLDTQYFGPGTRLTVL.